The next 28 T cell receptor beta chains were all read from a single sample in a study of T-cell reconstitution after alpha-beta-depleted transplantation in children. As it was prepared, the TCRbeta library received unique molecular identifiers. Each CDR3 protein gets one entry after TCRdb re-called the PCR reads with MiXCR. The data contain 190,000 or so distinct CDR3 sequences, roughly 7.5% of them singletons. Sample: PBMCs from the stem cell graft donor, taken from the stem cell graft. Receptor source: a human donor who donated a stem cell graft to a child with Wiskott-Aldrich syndrome.

The gene calls are TRBV12-3 or TRBV12-4 and TRBJ2-1; D possibly corresponds to TRBD2 (6 bases). Trimming removed 3 bases from V and 7 bases from J, with 16 bases in between. The CDR3 extends over 15 amino acids. The CDR3: CASSFPVPGGNEQFF. The CDR3, as DNA: TGTGCCAGCAGTTTCCCAGTACCTGGGGGGAATGAGCAGTTCTTC.

This clonotype was seen at least ten times. This chain uses TRBV20-1 with TRBJ1-1, with D unclear. There are 16 residues in the CDR3. Germline V gives CDR1 DFQATT, CDR2 SNEGSKA (reference sequence). V lost 1 base and J lost 1, with 16 bases in between. DNA of the CDR3: TGCAGTGCTAGAGGCGTCGTGCTAATTGCGAACACTGAAGCTTTCTTT. Translating gives CSARGVVLIANTEAFF.

This clonotype has at least ten counts. This chain links TRBV7-6 with TRBJ1-3; perhaps TRBD1 as D (5 bases). In germline, CDR1 is SGHVS, CDR2 FNYEAQ. The germline V and J ends were trimmed by 5 bases and 7 bases, with 18 bases remaining between them. The CDR3 has 15 amino acids. The CDR3 is CASSNSRLGDNTIYF. CDR3 bases: TGTGCCAGCAGCAATAGCCGTTTGGGGGACAACACCATATATTTT.

This clonotype has a count of ten or more. This chain connects TRBV20-1 to TRBJ2-1; TRBD2 matches at 13 bases. The CDR3 is 14 residues long. Germline V CDR1 and CDR2: DFQATT, SNEGSKA (reference sequence). The CDR3 bases are TGCAGCGTGCTAAGGACTAGCGGGGGTGGTGAGCAGTTCTTC. Protein sequence: CSVLRTSGGGEQFF.

This clonotype was detected many times. The chain combines TRBV6-1 with TRBJ1-6, with D unclear. Germline V gene data show CDR1 as MNHNS and CDR2 as SASEGT. The CDR3 extends over 16 amino acids. V was pared by 7 bases and J by 3 bases, with 16 bases between. The CDR3 protein is CASIEDGRNYNSPLHF. Written as DNA, the CDR3 is TGTGCCAGCATTGAGGACGGGAGGAACTATAATTCACCCCTCCACTTT.

This clonotype came up many times. The chain is built from TRBV12-3 or TRBV12-4 and TRBJ1-1; 9 bases agree with TRBD1. With 6 bases clipped from V and 3 bases from J, the junction kept 2 bases outside the gene matches. This CDR3 contains 13 residues. CDR3 protein: CASRGTGHTEAFF. CDR3 nucleotides: TGTGCCAGCAGGGGGACAGGGCACACTGAAGCTTTCTTT.

This rearrangement joins TRBV20-1 to TRBJ2-1; 9 bases line up with TRBD2. Germline V gene sequence: CDR1 DFQATT, CDR2 SNEGSKA (reference sequence). This CDR3 region has 14 residues. With V trimmed by 7 bases and J by 0 bases, 4 bases remained unmatched. CDR3 nucleotides: TGCAGTGTGGCTAGCGGGATCTCCTACAATGAGCAGTTCTTC. This gives the protein CSVASGISYNEQFF.

This clonotype was detected many times. The chain employs TRBV7-9 and TRBJ2-5, with 10 bases that match TRBD1. Trimming took 4 bases from V and 5 from J; bases not matched to a gene: 10. In germline, CDR1 is SEHNR, CDR2 FQNEAQ (reference sequence). This CDR3 contains 16 residues. CDR3 sequence: CASSSRDRGMRETQYF. The CDR3 bases are TGTGCCAGCAGCTCGAGGGACAGGGGAATGCGGGAGACCCAGTACTTC.

This clonotype was seen many times. The V call is TRBV7-8, the J call TRBJ1-1; 7 bases line up with TRBD1. The CDR3 is 15 residues long. V shed 3 bases and J 4 bases; nucleotides not matched to a gene: 8. Germline V gene lookup returns CDR1 SGHVS and CDR2 FQNEAQ. Written as DNA, the CDR3 is TGTGCCAGCAGCTTTAAACAGGGGTTGAGCACTGAAGCTTTCTTT. It specifies CASSFKQGLSTEAFF.

The sample holds many counts of this clonotype. The J gene is TRBJ1-6, the V gene TRBV12-3 or TRBV12-4, with TRBD1 as a possible D gene (6 bases). This CDR3 has 15 amino acids. V was shortened by 7 bases and J by 7 bases, with 17 bases between the two germline ends. CDR3 sequence reads: CASTRTVSLNSPLHF. The CDR3 DNA reads TGTGCCAGCACCCGGACAGTTAGCCTCAATTCACCCCTCCACTTT.

The chain links TRBV7-9 to TRBJ2-7, with 7 bases lining up with TRBD1. Germline lookup yields CDR1 SEHNR and CDR2 FQNEAQ (reference sequence). Trimming removed 5 bases from V and 5 bases from J; junction bases left unmatched: 9. The CDR3 runs 14 residues. CDR3 in DNA: TGTGCCAGCAGCGGGGACAGAAGTAGTAACGAGCAGTACTTC. The encoded protein is CASSGDRSSNEQYF.

This clonotype has ten or more counts. The chain couples TRBV10-3 to TRBJ1-5, with D perhaps TRBD1 (5 bases). The ends were cut back, 5 bases at V and 1 base at J, with 9 bases in the middle. Germline-derived CDR1 and CDR2 are ENHRY and SYGVKD. The length of the CDR3 is 14 residues. The CDR3 DNA is TGTGCCATCAGTCCACAGGAGAGCAATCAGCCCCAGCATTTT. Translating gives CAISPQESNQPQHF.

This clonotype has a count of ten or more. The genes are TRBV12-3 or TRBV12-4 and TRBJ1-5; TRBD1 matches 9 bases. This CDR3 is built from 15 residues. Trimming cost V 2 bases and J 8 bases; bases outside gene matches: 7. This chain's CDR3 is CASSLTRTGDKPQHF. The CDR3 bases are TGTGCCAGCAGTTTAACCAGGACAGGGGATAAGCCCCAGCATTTT.

This clonotype was detected a few times. The rearrangement uses TRBV7-8 and TRBJ2-7, with a tentative D call TRBD1 (6 bases). Germline V lookup: CDR1 SGHVS, CDR2 FQNEAQ. The V and J ends lost 5 bases and 0 bases respectively, with 14 bases between them. CDR3 length equals 15 residues. CDR3 region: CASSRATGPSYEQYF. CDR3 bases: TGTGCCAGCAGCCGCGCTACAGGGCCCTCCTACGAGCAGTACTTC.

This clonotype showed up many times. The J gene is TRBJ2-7, the V gene TRBV25-1, with unresolved D. Germline V gene lookup returns CDR1 MGHDK and CDR2 SYGVNS. This CDR3 comprises 10 residues. V was cut by 8 bases and J by 4 bases, with 6 bases left in between. The chain's CDR3 is CASGFYEQYF. The CDR3, as DNA: TGTGCCAGCGGTTTTTACGAGCAGTACTTC.

The chain has TRBV5-6 and TRBJ2-5; 7 nucleotides agree with TRBD2. J gave up 1 base and V 2 bases, and 8 bases lay outside the gene matches. CDR3 length equals 16 residues. CDR1 is SGHDT and CDR2 is YYEEEE in the germline V gene. The CDR3 region has the DNA TGTGCCAGCAGCTTTAGCGGGCGGGCGTTCCAAGAGACCCAGTACTTC. Encoded protein: CASSFSGRAFQETQYF.

This clonotype was seen many times. The V gene is TRBV18, the J gene TRBJ2-3; D remains ambiguous. The CDR3 runs 14 residues. V dropped 3 bases and J dropped 6 bases, with 13 bases sitting between them. Germline V lookup: CDR1 KGHSH, CDR2 LQKENI. CDR3 loop: CASSPLKNVDTQYF. As DNA, the CDR3 is TGTGCCAGCTCACCCCTCAAAAACGTCGATACGCAGTATTTT.

This clonotype has ten or more counts. This chain joins TRBV7-2 and TRBJ2-5, with D uncertain. Between the trimmed V and J ends, which lost 4 bases and 4 bases, there was a span of 10 bases. This CDR3 is 13 amino acids long. Germline V gene lookup returns CDR1 SGHTA and CDR2 FQGNSA. CDR3 coding DNA: TGTGCCAGCAGCTCCTCCCGTGGAGAGACCCAGTACTTC. Protein sequence: CASSSSRGETQYF.

This clonotype was detected ten times or more. Here the CDR3 reads CASSLGGANQETQYF. The CDR3 DNA sequence: TGCGCCAGCAGCTTGGGGGGGGCGAACCAAGAGACCCAGTACTTC. The V call is TRBV5-1, the J call TRBJ2-5; D assignment may be TRBD1 or TRBD2 (6 bases each). V was clipped by 0 bases and J by 0 bases, with 9 bases between them. The CDR3 is 15 residues long. CDR1 is SGHRS, CDR2 YFSETQ, per germline.

This clonotype was counted ten times or more. The chain joins TRBV4-3 to TRBJ2-3; D may be TRBD2 (5 bases). Germline V CDR1 and CDR2: LGHNA, YSLEER. The CDR3 spans 15 residues. Trimming took 1 base from V and 3 from J, leaving 11 bases between them. The CDR3 DNA follows: TGCGCCAGCAGCCAAGTAGATAGGGAGACAGATACGCAGTATTTT. This encodes CASSQVDRETDTQYF.

This clonotype was picked up a small number of times. The conserved closing phenylalanine or tryptophan is absent in this CDR3, likely reflecting a read error. The limits of the CDR3 on the DNA are not certain, so only TCRdb's listed CDR3 is given. The chain couples TRBV21-1 to TRBJ2-1; no check of the table's D call, TRBD2, against the DNA was made. TRBV21-1 is given as a pseudogene. The CDR3 numbers 11 amino acids, ends counted. The CDR3 loop reads CASSKARGGPI.

J is TRBJ1-5 and V is TRBV7-2; 8 bases map to TRBD1. The CDR3 has 14 residues. Germline V CDR1 and CDR2: SGHTA, FQGNSA. The ends lost 5 bases at V and 12 bases at J; junction bases unmatched: 12. The DNA of the CDR3 is TGTGCCAGCAGCCCCGGACAGGGAAGGGAGCTCCAGCATTTT. Protein product: CASSPGQGRELQHF.

This clonotype has a count of ten or more. J is TRBJ2-1 and V is TRBV12-3 or TRBV12-4; tentatively, D is TRBD1 (6 bases). There are 14 residues in the CDR3. V lost 5 bases and J lost 6, with 14 bases in between. The CDR3 region is CASSMGHLGNEQFF. CDR3 in DNA: TGTGCCAGCAGTATGGGACACTTGGGCAATGAGCAGTTCTTC.

This clonotype was detected many times. The chain has TRBV7-9 and TRBJ1-5; D is unclear. The V gene lost 0 bases and the J gene lost 11 bases, with 11 bases spanning the gap. This CDR3 is 13 amino acids long. Germline lookup yields CDR1 SEHNR and CDR2 FQNEAQ (reference sequence). The CDR3 DNA reads TGTGCCAGCAGCTTAGCAGACGGCCAGTCCCAGCATTTT. Translated, it gives CASSLADGQSQHF. Filled out from reference TRBV7-9 and TRBJ1-5, the complete variable domain reads DTGVSQNPRHKITKRGQNVTFRCDPISEHNRLYWYRQTLGQGPEFLTYFQNEAQLEKSRLLSDRFSAERPKGSFSTLEIQRTEQGDSAMYLCASSLADGQSQHFGDGTRLSIL.

The table lists this clonotype with a few counts. The rearrangement uses TRBV3-1 and TRBJ2-1; 10 bases align to TRBD2. V shed 5 bases, J shed 2 bases, and the junction held 9 bases outside the gene matches. The CDR3 contains 17 residues. Germline V gene data show CDR1 as LGHDT and CDR2 as YNNKEL (reference sequence). The CDR3, as DNA: TGTGCCAGCAGCTCACCTAGCGGGGGAGCTACCTACAATGAGCAGTTCTTC. Amino acids: CASSSPSGGATYNEQFF.

This chain uses TRBV12-3 or TRBV12-4 with TRBJ2-5; TRBD2 matches at 12 bases. The V segment lost 6 bases and the J segment 2 bases; nucleotides outside the gene matches: 7. The CDR3 covers 16 residues. CDR3 bases: TGTGCCAGCAGAAAAAGACTAGCGGGGGAACAAGAGACCCAGTACTTC. Protein product: CASRKRLAGEQETQYF.

This clonotype was seen a handful of times. V is TRBV25-1 and J is TRBJ2-7; maybe TRBD1 (5 bases). CDR3 size: 14 residues. Deletions cut 1 base from V and 3 bases from J, with 10 bases between. Germline V lookup: CDR1 MGHDK, CDR2 SYGVNS. This CDR3 is CASSELGRDYEQYF. Here the CDR3 DNA reads TGTGCCAGCAGTGAATTAGGCAGGGACTACGAGCAGTACTTC.

The sample holds many counts of this clonotype. The chain recombines TRBV29-1 with TRBJ1-4; maybe TRBD1 (5 bases). The ends were cut back, 7 bases at V and 3 bases at J, with 9 bases in the middle. This CDR3 has 12 amino acids. Germline assignment: CDR1 SQVTM and CDR2 ANQGSEA. The CDR3 DNA sequence: TGCAGCGGCCGGGACCCTAATGAAAAACTGTTTTTT. This sequence encodes CSGRDPNEKLFF. Full variable domain (missing parts from reference TRBV29-1 and TRBJ1-4): SAVISQKPSRDICQRGTSLTIQCQVDSQVTMMFWYRQQPGQSLTLIATANQGSEATYESGFVIDKFPISRPNLTFSTLTVSNMSPEDSSIYLCSGRDPNEKLFFGSGTQLSVL.